These 7 T cell receptor beta chains were all obtained from the same sample, sequenced in a study of OX40 agonist ivuxolimab in advanced cancers. This table comes from immunoSEQ multiplex PCR, and its TCRdb copy is limited to in-frame clones, with some not included. The sample lists tens of thousands of clones; approximately 90% were seen once. Specimen: CD4+ or CD8+ T cells sorted from blood, collected in a trial of the OX40 agonist ivuxolimab. All receptors derive from an adult with an advanced solid tumor such as melanoma, head and neck, liver or kidney cancer.

Details on this clone: A read error may account for a junction end that differs from germline. The V gene is TRBV27, the J gene TRBJ1-1; 9 bases map to TRBD1. The germline CDR1 and CDR2 sequences are MNHEY and SMNVEV (reference sequence). The CDR3 loop spans 14 amino acids. CDR3 nucleotide sequence: TGTGTCAGCTCCCGGACAGGGGTGGAGACTGAAGCTTTCTTT. It translates to CVSSRTGVETEAFF.

This chain links TRBV7-8 with TRBJ1-1; maybe TRBD1 (6 bases). V shed 6 bases and J shed 0 bases, with 11 bases lying between them. The germline CDR1 and CDR2 sequences are SGHVS and FQNEAQ. The CDR3 contains 14 residues. The DNA of the CDR3 is TGTGCCAGCAGTAGGGGGAGGCTGAACACTGAAGCTTTCTTT. It specifies CASSRGRLNTEAFF.

V usage is TRBV29-1 and J usage is TRBJ1-1; 11 positions match TRBD1. Per the germline V gene, CDR1 is SQVTM and CDR2 is ANQGSEA. The length of the CDR3 is 13 residues. V trimming: 3 bases; J trimming: 10 bases; junction bases outside the gene matches: 7. DNA for the CDR3: TGCAGCGTTGAGGGACAGGGGGGCGGGGGAGCTTTCTTT. The encoded protein is CSVEGQGGGGAFF. The full variable domain, rest sourced from reference TRBV29-1 and TRBJ1-1, is SAVISQKPSRDICQRGTSLTIQCQVDSQVTMMFWYRQQPGQSLTLIATANQGSEATYESGFVIDKFPISRPNLTFSTLTVSNMSPEDSSIYLCSVEGQGGGGAFFGQGTRLTVV.

This clone was observed once. This chain links TRBV28 with TRBJ2-4; 8 bases align to TRBD1. Germline CDR1 and CDR2: MDHEN and SYDVKM. V was pared by 6 bases and J by 6 bases, with 4 bases of the junction left unmatched. This CDR3 region has 13 residues. The DNA of the CDR3 is TGTGCCAGCAGGACAGGGGTGAGAAACATTCAGTACTTC. This translates into CASRTGVRNIQYF.

The chain couples TRBV28 to TRBJ2-5; either TRBD1 or TRBD2 may fit D (5 bases each). The CDR3 extends over 14 amino acids. The germline V gene encodes CDR1 MDHEN and CDR2 SYDVKM. V gave up 4 bases and J gave up 11 bases, with 20 bases separating them. CDR3 bases: TGTGCCAGCAGTTACCAAACCGGGACCCCCAGGCAGTACTTC. It encodes CASSYQTGTPRQYF.

The genes are TRBV10-2 and TRBJ2-5; 9 nucleotides align to TRBD2. J lost 9 bases, V lost 0 bases, and 8 bases had no gene match. Germline-derived CDR1 and CDR2 are WSHSY and SAAADI. This CDR3 contains 15 residues. The CDR3 spells CASSESQTSGWAQYF. CDR3 DNA sequence: TGCGCCAGCAGTGAGTCGCAGACTAGCGGTTGGGCCCAGTACTTC.

V is TRBV6-4 and J is TRBJ2-7; 11 bases align to TRBD2. Germline CDR1 MRHNA, CDR2 SNTAGT. The V and J ends lost 6 bases and 5 bases, in that order; junction bases with no gene match: 6. This CDR3 is built from 14 residues. CDR3 DNA sequence: TGTGCCAGCAGACTAGCGGGAGTATTGGACGAGCAGTACTTC. It yields the protein CASRLAGVLDEQYF.